This TCR beta chain came from a study of T cells in Graves' hyperthyroidism and ophthalmopathy. Overall study findings and caveats: The majority of expanded thyroid clonotypes above 0.001 also appeared in blood.

About this clonotype itself: Its antigen is not identified.

This CDR3 spans 14 amino acids. Germline V lookup: CDR1 SEHNR, CDR2 FQNEAQ (reference sequence). J was trimmed by 4 bases and V by 11 bases; bases with no gene match: 8. The investigators amplified TCR beta CDR3 regions from RNA transcripts. The HTBI primer set served for first-round RT-PCR of the TCR CDR3. A single record per CDR3 protein comes from TCRdb applying MiXCR to the multiplex PCR reads. The data contain hundreds of thousands of distinct CDR3 sequences, roughly 14% of them singletons. Sample: blood. The chain is built from TRBV7-9 and TRBJ2-2; 9 bases agree with TRBD2. The TCR was taken from a woman aged 25 to 39 with Graves' hyperthyroidism. The CDR3 DNA reads TGTGCCGGACAAAGCGGGGGGTTCACCGGGGAGCTGTTTTTT. It codes for CAGQSGGFTGELFF.